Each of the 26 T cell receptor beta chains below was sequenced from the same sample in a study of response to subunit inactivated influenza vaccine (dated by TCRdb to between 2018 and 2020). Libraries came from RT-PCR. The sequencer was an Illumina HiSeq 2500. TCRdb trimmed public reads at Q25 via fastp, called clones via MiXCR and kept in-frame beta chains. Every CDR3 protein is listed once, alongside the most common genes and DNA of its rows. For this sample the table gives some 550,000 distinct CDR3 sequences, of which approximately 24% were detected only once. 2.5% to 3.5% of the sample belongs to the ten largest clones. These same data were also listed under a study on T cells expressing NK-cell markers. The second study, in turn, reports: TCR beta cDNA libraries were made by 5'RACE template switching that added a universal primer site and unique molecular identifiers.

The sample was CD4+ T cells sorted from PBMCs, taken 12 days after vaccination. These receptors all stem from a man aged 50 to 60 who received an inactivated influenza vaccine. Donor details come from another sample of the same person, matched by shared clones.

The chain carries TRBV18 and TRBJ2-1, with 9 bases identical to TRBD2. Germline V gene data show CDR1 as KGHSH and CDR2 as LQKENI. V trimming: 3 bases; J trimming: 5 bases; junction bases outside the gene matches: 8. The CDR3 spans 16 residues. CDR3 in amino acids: CASSPAGTSPDNEQFF. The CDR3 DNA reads TGTGCCAGCTCACCGGCCGGGACTAGCCCCGACAATGAGCAGTTCTTC.

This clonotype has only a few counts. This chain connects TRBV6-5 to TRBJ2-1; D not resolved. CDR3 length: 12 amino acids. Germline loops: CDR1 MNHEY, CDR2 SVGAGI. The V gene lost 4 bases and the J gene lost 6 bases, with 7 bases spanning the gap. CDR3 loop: CASSSRVNEQFF. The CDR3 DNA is TGTGCCAGCAGTTCCAGAGTCAATGAGCAGTTCTTC.

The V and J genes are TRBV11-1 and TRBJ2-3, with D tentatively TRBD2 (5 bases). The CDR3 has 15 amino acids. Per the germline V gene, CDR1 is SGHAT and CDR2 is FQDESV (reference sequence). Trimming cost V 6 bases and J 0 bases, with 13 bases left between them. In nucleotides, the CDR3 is TGTGCCAGCAGTGTGCGGGTCGCTAGCACAGATACGCAGTATTTT. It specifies CASSVRVASTDTQYF.

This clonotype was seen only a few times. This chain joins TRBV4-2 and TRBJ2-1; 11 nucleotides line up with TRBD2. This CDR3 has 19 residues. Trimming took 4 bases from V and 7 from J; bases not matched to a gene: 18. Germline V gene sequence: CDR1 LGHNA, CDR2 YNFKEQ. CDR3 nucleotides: TGTGCCAGCAGCCGACCCCCACTAGCGGGAGTGGGCCATACGAATGAGCAGTTCTTC. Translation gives CASSRPPLAGVGHTNEQFF.

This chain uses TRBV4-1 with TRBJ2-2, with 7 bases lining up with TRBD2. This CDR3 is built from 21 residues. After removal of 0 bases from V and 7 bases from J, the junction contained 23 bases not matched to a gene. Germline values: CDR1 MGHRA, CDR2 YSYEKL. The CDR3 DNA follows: TGCGCCAGCAGCCAAGATCACCTCAAAGCGATCCTAGCGTCGGGGGGCGGGGAGCTGTTTTTT. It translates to CASSQDHLKAILASGGGELFF.

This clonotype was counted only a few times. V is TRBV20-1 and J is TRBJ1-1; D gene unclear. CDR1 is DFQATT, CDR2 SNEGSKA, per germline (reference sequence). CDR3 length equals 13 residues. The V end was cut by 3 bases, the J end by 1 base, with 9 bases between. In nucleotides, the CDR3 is TGCAGTGCTAGGTCCGATCCGAACACTGAAGCTTTCTTT. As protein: CSARSDPNTEAFF.

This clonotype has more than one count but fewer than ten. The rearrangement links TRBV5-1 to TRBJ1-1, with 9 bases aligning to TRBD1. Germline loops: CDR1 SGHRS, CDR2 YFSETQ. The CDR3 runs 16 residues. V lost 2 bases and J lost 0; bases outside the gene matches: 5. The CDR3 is CASSFTDRGLNTEAFF. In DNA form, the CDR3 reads TGCGCCAGCAGCTTTACGGACAGGGGACTGAACACTGAAGCTTTCTTT.

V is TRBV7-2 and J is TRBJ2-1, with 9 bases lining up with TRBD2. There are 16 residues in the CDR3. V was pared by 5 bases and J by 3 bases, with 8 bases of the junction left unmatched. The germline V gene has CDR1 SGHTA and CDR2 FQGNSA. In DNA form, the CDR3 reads TGTGCCAGCAGCATCGGGACTAGCCCCAGCTACAATGAGCAGTTCTTC. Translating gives CASSIGTSPSYNEQFF.

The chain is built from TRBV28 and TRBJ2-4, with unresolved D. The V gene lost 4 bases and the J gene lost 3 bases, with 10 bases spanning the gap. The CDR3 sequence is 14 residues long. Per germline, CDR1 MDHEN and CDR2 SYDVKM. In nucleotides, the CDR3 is TGTGCCAGCAGTTACGACCCAAACAAAAACATTCAGTACTTC. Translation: CASSYDPNKNIQYF.

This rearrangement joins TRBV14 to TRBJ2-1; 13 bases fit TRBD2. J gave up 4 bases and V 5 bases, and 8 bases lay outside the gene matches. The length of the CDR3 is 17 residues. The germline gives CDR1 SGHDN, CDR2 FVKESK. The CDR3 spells CASSKLAGGPLYNEQFF. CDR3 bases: TGTGCCAGCAGCAAACTAGCGGGGGGGCCTTTATACAATGAGCAGTTCTTC.

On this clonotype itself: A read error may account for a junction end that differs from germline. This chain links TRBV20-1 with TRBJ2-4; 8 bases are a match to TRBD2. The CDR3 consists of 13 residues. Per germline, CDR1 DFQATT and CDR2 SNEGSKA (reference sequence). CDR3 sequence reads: CSARDGGAYIQYF. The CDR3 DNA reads TGCAGTGCAAGAGACGGGGGGGCTTACATTCAGTACTTC.

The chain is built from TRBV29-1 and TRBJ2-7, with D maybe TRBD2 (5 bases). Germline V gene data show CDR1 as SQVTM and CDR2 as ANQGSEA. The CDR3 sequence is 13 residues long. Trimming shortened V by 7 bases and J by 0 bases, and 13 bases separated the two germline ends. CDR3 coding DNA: TGCAGCGCCGGTTTGGGGAGCTCCTACGAGCAGTACTTC. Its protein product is CSAGLGSSYEQYF.

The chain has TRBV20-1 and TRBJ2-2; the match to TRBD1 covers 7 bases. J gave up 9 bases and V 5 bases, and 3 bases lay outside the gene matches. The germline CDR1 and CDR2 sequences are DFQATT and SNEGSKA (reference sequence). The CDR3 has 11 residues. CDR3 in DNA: TGCAGTGCTCGACAGGGCCGGGAGCTGTTTTTT. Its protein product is CSARQGRELFF.

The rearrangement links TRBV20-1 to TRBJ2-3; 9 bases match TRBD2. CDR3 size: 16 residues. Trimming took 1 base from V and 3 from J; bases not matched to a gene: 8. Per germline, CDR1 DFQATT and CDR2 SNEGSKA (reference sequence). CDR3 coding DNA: TGCAGTGCTAGAGGGCGGCGGGGGGGCGCAACAGATACGCAGTATTTT. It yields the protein CSARGRRGGATDTQYF.

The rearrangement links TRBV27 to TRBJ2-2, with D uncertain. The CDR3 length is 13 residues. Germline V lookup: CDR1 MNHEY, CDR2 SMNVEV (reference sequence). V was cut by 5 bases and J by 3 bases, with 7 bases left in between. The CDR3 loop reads CASSNSYTGELFF. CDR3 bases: TGTGCCAGCAGTAACAGCTACACCGGGGAGCTGTTTTTT.

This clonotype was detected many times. The chain's CDR3 is CASSELGSYGYTF. In nucleotides, the CDR3 is TGTGCCAGCAGTGAATTAGGGTCCTATGGCTACACCTTC. This sequence joins TRBV6-1 and TRBJ1-2; D is undetermined. CDR1 and CDR2 (germline): MNHNS, SASEGT. The CDR3 sequence is 13 residues long. The germline V and J ends were trimmed by 2 bases and 4 bases, with 8 bases remaining between them.

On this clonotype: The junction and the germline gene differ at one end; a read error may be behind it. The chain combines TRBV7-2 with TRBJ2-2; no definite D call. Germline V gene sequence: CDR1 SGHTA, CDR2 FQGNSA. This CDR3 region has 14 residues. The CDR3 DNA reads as TGCACCAGCAGCCGACTCCTTAATACCGGGGAGCTGTTTTTT. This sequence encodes CTSSRLLNTGELFF.

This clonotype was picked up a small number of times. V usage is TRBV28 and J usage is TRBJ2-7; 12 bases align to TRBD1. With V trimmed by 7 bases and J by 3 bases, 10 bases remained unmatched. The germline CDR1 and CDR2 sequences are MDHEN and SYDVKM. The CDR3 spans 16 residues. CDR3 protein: CASTKGDRGLNYEQYF. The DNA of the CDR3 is TGTGCCAGCACTAAGGGGGACAGGGGGCTCAACTACGAGCAGTACTTC. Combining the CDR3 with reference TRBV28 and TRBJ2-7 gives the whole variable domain DVKVTQSSRYLVKRTGEKVFLECVQDMDHENMFWYRQDPGLGLRLIYFSYDVKMKEKGDIPEGYSVSREKKERFSLILESASTNQTSMYLCASTKGDRGLNYEQYFGPGTRLTVT.

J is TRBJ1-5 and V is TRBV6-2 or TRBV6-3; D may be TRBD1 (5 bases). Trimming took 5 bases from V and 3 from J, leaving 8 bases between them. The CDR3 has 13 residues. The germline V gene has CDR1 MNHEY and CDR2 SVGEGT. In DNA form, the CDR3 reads TGTGCCAGCAGTGACAGTTTCAATCAGCCCCAGCATTTT. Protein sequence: CASSDSFNQPQHF.

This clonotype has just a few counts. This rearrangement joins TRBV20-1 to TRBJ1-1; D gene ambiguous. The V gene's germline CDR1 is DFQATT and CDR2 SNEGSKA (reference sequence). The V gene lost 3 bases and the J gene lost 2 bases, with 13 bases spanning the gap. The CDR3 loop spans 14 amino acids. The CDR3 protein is CSARISSANTEAFF. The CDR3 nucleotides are TGCAGTGCTAGGATCAGCTCAGCTAACACTGAAGCTTTCTTT.

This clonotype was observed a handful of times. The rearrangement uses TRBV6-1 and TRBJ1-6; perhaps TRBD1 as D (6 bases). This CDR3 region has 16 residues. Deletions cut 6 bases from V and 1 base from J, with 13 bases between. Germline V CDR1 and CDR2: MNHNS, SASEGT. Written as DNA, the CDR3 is TGTGCCAGCAGAGACACAGGGAATTCCTATAATTCACCCCTCCACTTT. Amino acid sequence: CASRDTGNSYNSPLHF.

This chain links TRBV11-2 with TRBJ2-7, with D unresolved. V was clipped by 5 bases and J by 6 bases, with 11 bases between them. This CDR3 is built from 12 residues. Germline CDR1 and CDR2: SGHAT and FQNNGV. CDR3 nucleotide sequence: TGTGCCAGCAGCCCGTTGATGTCCGAGCAGTACTTC. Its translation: CASSPLMSEQYF.

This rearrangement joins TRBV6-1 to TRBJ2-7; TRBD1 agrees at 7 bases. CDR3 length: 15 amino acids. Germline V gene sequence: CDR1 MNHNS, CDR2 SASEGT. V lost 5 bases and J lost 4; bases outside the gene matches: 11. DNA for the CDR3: TGTGCCAGCAGTCCTAAAACAGGGGTTTGGTACGAGCAGTACTTC. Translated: CASSPKTGVWYEQYF.

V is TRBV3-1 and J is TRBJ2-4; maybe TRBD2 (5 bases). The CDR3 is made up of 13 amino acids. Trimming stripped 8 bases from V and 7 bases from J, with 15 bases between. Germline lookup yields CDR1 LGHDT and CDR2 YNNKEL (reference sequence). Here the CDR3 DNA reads TGTGCCAGCCAAGCGGACCCCGGCAACATTCAGTACTTC. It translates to CASQADPGNIQYF.

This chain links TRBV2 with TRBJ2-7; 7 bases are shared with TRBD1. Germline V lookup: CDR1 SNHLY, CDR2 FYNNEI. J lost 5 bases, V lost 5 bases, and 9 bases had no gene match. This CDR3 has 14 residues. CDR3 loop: CASSLTGSRDEQYF. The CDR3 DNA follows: TGTGCCAGCAGTTTGACAGGGAGTAGGGACGAGCAGTACTTC.

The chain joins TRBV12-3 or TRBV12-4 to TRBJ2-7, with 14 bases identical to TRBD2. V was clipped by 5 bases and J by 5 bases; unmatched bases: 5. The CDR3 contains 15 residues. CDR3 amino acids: CASSPGTSGRHEQYF. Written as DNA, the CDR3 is TGTGCCAGCAGTCCCGGGACTAGCGGGAGACACGAGCAGTACTTC.